This T cell receptor (beta chain) was found in a study of sequential checkpoint blockade in melanoma. Study-level background: Each arm's sequence ended with maintenance nivolumab.

The CDR3 runs to 15 residues. V gave up 5 bases and J gave up 0 bases, with 11 bases separating them. Germline CDR1 is MNHNS and CDR2 is SASEGT. The sample's treatment: randomized to nivolumab then ipilimumab (arm A) or the reverse (arm B). PBMC sorting kept live CD3+CD8+ cells without CD19 or CD56. Produced via immunoSEQ multiplex PCR; TCRdb's table is partial and in-frame only. The data contain about 18,000 clones, roughly 74% of them singletons. Sequencing used CD8+ T cells sorted from blood (inferred from file names), obtained from a patient given nivolumab and ipilimumab in sequence. The origin of this receptor is a human donor with melanoma. The rearrangement links TRBV6-1 to TRBJ1-3; weak D call: TRBD1 (5 bases). This CDR3 reads CASSSGLDSGNTIYF. As DNA, the CDR3 is TGTGCCAGCAGTTCGGGACTGGACTCTGGAAACACCATATATTTT.